The source of this TCR beta chain is a study of Ad26.COV2.S vaccination and SARS-CoV-2 variants. For the study at large: Donor joined the COV1001 Ad26.COV2.S trial arm. Ad26.COV2.S shots went into the muscle once or twice, 56 days apart.

General study findings and limits: Reported findings describe substantial breadth in spike-specific CD8+ and CD4+ T cell responses following vaccination.

Regarding this clone: The antigen remains unidentified.

The method was immunoSEQ multiplex PCR; TCRdb's version includes in-frame clones alone and lacks a portion of them. The table lists 350,000 to 500,000 clones, roughly 88% of them singletons, with roughly 4% in the top ten. As for treatment: some 20 received Ad26.COV2.S at low or high dose, single or two shots; 5 received placebo; per-sample allocation not given. Sampling happened 63 days after the first vaccine or placebo injection. The sequence was collected from a person aged 18-65 years who received the Ad26.COV2.S COVID-19 vaccine or a placebo. The material sequenced was peripheral blood, taken in a trial of Ad26.COV2.S vaccine versus placebo.

CDR3 sequence: CASSFTGTSGYNEQFF. In DNA, the CDR3 is TGTGCCAGCAGCTTCACCGGGACTAGCGGTTACAATGAGCAGTTCTTC. The V call is TRBV7-3, the J call TRBJ2-1; TRBD2 aligns across 11 bases. This CDR3 contains 16 residues. The germline V gene encodes CDR1 SGHTA and CDR2 FQGTGA. V was clipped by 3 bases and J by 4 bases; unmatched bases: 5.